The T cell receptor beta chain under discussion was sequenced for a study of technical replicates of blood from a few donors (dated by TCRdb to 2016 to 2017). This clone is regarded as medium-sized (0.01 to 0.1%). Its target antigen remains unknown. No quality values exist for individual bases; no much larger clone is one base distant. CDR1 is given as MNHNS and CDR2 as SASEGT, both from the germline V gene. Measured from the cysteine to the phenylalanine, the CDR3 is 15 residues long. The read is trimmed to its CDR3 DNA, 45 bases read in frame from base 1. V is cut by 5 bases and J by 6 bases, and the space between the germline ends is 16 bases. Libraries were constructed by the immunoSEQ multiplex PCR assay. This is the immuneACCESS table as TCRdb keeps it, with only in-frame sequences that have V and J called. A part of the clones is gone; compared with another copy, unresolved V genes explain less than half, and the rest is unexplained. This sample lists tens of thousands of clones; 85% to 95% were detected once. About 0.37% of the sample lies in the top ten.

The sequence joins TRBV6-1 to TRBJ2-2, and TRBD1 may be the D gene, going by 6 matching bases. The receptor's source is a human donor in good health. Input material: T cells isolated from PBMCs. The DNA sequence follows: TGTGCCAGCAGTCCCCTACAGGGTTATGCCGGGGAGCTGTTTTTT. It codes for CASSPLQGYAGELFF.